The 5 T cell receptor beta chains in this list originate from one sample, sequenced in a study of T cell repertoires in aging, cancer and after chemotherapy. The template was genomic DNA from peripheral blood, not RNA. A mixed TRB-A/B primer pool amplified rearranged TRB by multiplex touch-down PCR. TCRdb ran MiXCR on the multiplex PCR reads and lists one entry per CDR3 protein. This table has 10,000 to 15,000 distinct CDR3 sequences, approximately 28% appearing once. Source material: blood. These receptors were collected from a human donor with a blood cancer.

V usage is TRBV20-1 and J usage is TRBJ2-2; no reliable D call. The CDR3 runs to 15 residues. Deletions cut 1 base from V and 2 bases from J, with 11 bases between. CDR1 and CDR2 from the germline V gene are DFQATT and SNEGSKA (reference sequence). The CDR3 region is CSARVRVLNTGELFF. CDR3 sequence (DNA): TGCAGTGCTAGAGTTAGGGTCCTCAACACCGGGGAGCTGTTTTTT.

V and J are TRBV20-1 and TRBJ2-7; D is unclear. Germline CDR1 reads DFQATT; CDR2 reads SNEGSKA (reference sequence). The ends were cut back, 4 bases at V and 6 bases at J, with 16 bases in the middle. CDR3 length: 13 residues. CDR3 bases: TGCAGTGCTACTAAAGCTGGTTGGCGCGAGCAGTACGTC. This gives the protein CSATKAGWREQYV.

This clonotype is labeled medium-sized. The chain links TRBV7-6 to TRBJ2-3; tentatively, D is TRBD2 (6 bases). The germline V and J ends were trimmed by 2 bases and 0 bases, with 12 bases remaining between them. CDR3 size: 16 residues. Germline CDR1 is SGHVS and CDR2 is FNYEAQ. The CDR3 DNA sequence: TGTGCCAGCAGCTTACTCGGCGCGGGAAGCACAGATACGCAGTATTTT. Translation gives CASSLLGAGSTDTQYF.

Note on this clonotype: The DNA is omitted, as the CDR3 cannot be located on it reliably, and the CDR3 follows TCRdb's listing. V gene TRBV7-5 combines with J gene TRBJ2-7. TRBV7-5 is recorded as a pseudogene. The CDR3 is 19 residues long, counting both termini. The CDR3 loop reads CISVPVSEATYWPRCEQYV.

As concerns this clonotype: A much larger clone is a single base away; this may be a read error. V gene TRBV6-4 combines with J gene TRBJ2-3; the match to TRBD1 covers 10 bases. The germline V gene encodes CDR1 MRHNA and CDR2 SNTAGT. The V segment lost 8 bases and the J segment 2 bases; nucleotides outside the gene matches: 7. The CDR3 extends over 15 amino acids. The DNA of the CDR3 is TGTGCCAGCTCCCGGGACAGGGGCGTCACAGATACGCAGTATTTT. This codes for CASSRDRGVTDTQYF.